The rows below give T cell receptor beta chains drawn from one sample of a study of blood T cell repertoires in COVID-19. Here immunoSEQ multiplex PCR was the method, and the copy in TCRdb shows in-frame clones only, minus some. The table records some 70,000 clones, roughly 86% of them present only once. The specimen was peripheral blood. The receptors shown here come from a woman in her seventies with acute or convalescent COVID-19. CDR3s include the opening cysteine and the closing phenylalanine or tryptophan. The D gene is left open where the match is weak. Size is omitted from some rows. Given values are once, few, many or a class for expanded clones.

v_gene: TRBV2; d_gene: TRBD1; abundance: once; j_gene: TRBJ1-4; CDR3nt: TGTGCCAGCAGTGAGCTGGGGACAGCTACTAATGAAAAACTGTTTTTT; CDR3aa: CASSELGTATNEKLFF
v_gene: TRBV19; d_gene: -; abundance: few; j_gene: TRBJ1-1; CDR3nt: TGTGCCAGTAGCATACAGGGAAGGGGGACTGAAGCTTTCTTT; CDR3aa: CASSIQGRGTEAFF
v_gene: TRBV10-3; d_gene: -; abundance: -; j_gene: TRBJ1-3; CDR3nt: TGTGCCATCAATTTGGGGGGTTTCACTGGAAACACCATATATTTT; CDR3aa: CAINLGGFTGNTIYF
v_gene: TRBV29-1; d_gene: TRBD1; abundance: -; j_gene: TRBJ1-4; CDR3nt: TGCAGCGTGAACACAGGGGGCCATGAAAAACTGTTTTTT; CDR3aa: CSVNTGGHEKLFF
v_gene: TRBV29-1; d_gene: -; abundance: -; j_gene: TRBJ2-2; CDR3nt: TGCAGCGTCGCAGGGGAGACCGGGGAGCTGTTTTTT; CDR3aa: CSVAGETGELFF
v_gene: TRBV19; d_gene: -; abundance: -; j_gene: TRBJ2-6; CDR3nt: TGTGCCAGTAACCAACTCGGTATCGTTGGGGCCAACGTCCTGACTTTC; CDR3aa: CASNQLGIVGANVLTF
v_gene: TRBV28; d_gene: TRBD1; abundance: -; j_gene: TRBJ1-5; CDR3nt: TGTGCCAGCAGGGGAACAGGGGGCAATCAGCCCCAGCATTTT; CDR3aa: CASRGTGGNQPQHF
v_gene: TRBV6-5; d_gene: -; abundance: -; j_gene: TRBJ1-1; CDR3nt: TGTGCCAGCAAGGGAGGTCCGAACACTGAAGCTTTCTTT; CDR3aa: CASKGGPNTEAFF
v_gene: TRBV28; d_gene: TRBD2; abundance: -; j_gene: TRBJ2-7; CDR3nt: TGTGCCAGCAGTGATAGCGGGAGGGCCTCATACGAGCAGTACTTC; CDR3aa: CASSDSGRASYEQYF
v_gene: TRBV11-2; d_gene: TRBD2; abundance: -; j_gene: TRBJ2-1; CDR3nt: TGTGCCAGCACTACTAGCGGGCTCTACAATGAGCAGTTCTTC; CDR3aa: CASTTSGLYNEQFF
v_gene: TRBV7-2; d_gene: TRBD1; abundance: -; j_gene: TRBJ2-2; CDR3nt: TGTGCCAGCAGCTCCCGGGACAGCCTAATCATCGGGGAGCTGTTTTTT; CDR3aa: CASSSRDSLIIGELFF
v_gene: TRBV6-2/TRBV6-3; d_gene: TRBD1; abundance: -; j_gene: TRBJ2-7; CDR3nt: TGTGCCAGCAGTTACGAGGCCCAGGGGGCTTACGAGCAGTACTTC; CDR3aa: CASSYEAQGAYEQYF
v_gene: TRBV3-1/TRBV3-2; d_gene: -; abundance: -; j_gene: TRBJ2-3; CDR3nt: TGTGCCAGCAGCCTCTTCGGCGGGAGCACAGATACGCAGTATTTT; CDR3aa: CASSLFGGSTDTQYF
v_gene: TRBV7-9; d_gene: -; abundance: once; j_gene: TRBJ2-3; CDR3nt: TGTGCCAGCCGGGGTGGAGACTATGTAACATATTTT; CDR3aa: CASRGGDYVTYF
v_gene: TRBV7-9; d_gene: -; abundance: few; j_gene: TRBJ1-1; CDR3nt: TGTGCCAGCAGCTTATCAGGCCCGACTGAAGCTTTCTTT; CDR3aa: CASSLSGPTEAFF
v_gene: TRBV10-2; d_gene: -; abundance: -; j_gene: TRBJ2-3; CDR3nt: TGCGCCAGCAGTGGAGCTGGCGGGACTGATACGCAGTATTTT; CDR3aa: CASSGAGGTDTQYF
v_gene: TRBV19; d_gene: -; abundance: -; j_gene: TRBJ1-5; CDR3nt: TGTGCCAGTAGTATAGTTACCGCGAATCAGCCCCAGCATTTT; CDR3aa: CASSIVTANQPQHF
v_gene: TRBV5-8; d_gene: TRBD2; abundance: -; j_gene: TRBJ2-5; CDR3nt: TGTGCCAGCAGCTTGCTTCTAGCGGGGGCCCGAACCCAGTACTTC; CDR3aa: CASSLLLAGARTQYF
v_gene: TRBV6-5; d_gene: TRBD1; abundance: -; j_gene: TRBJ1-2; CDR3nt: TGTGCCAGCCATAAAGGGGGCGGATCTAACTATGGCTACATCTTC; CDR3aa: CASHKGGGSNYGYIF
v_gene: TRBV19; d_gene: TRBD1; abundance: -; j_gene: TRBJ2-2; CDR3nt: TGTGCCAGTATTTCGTCTGCAGGACAGGGAAACACCGGGGAGCTGTTTTTT; CDR3aa: CASISSAGQGNTGELFF
v_gene: TRBV18; d_gene: TRBD1; abundance: few; j_gene: TRBJ1-2; CDR3nt: TGTGCCAGCTCACCCGGACAGGGATTTGACTACACCTTC; CDR3aa: CASSPGQGFDYTF
v_gene: TRBV2; d_gene: TRBD1; abundance: few; j_gene: TRBJ1-3; CDR3nt: TGTGCCAGCAGTTGGACAGGGAACTCTGGAAACACCATATATTTT; CDR3aa: CASSWTGNSGNTIYF
v_gene: TRBV6-5; d_gene: -; abundance: -; j_gene: TRBJ1-1; CDR3nt: TGTGCCAGCGGGAGAGGAGGCATGAACACTGAAGCTTTCTTT; CDR3aa: CASGRGGMNTEAFF
v_gene: TRBV10-3; d_gene: -; abundance: -; j_gene: TRBJ2-3; CDR3nt: TGTGCCACGCGGGACAGCTCAATCACAGATACGCAGTATTTT; CDR3aa: CATRDSSITDTQYF
v_gene: TRBV10-3; d_gene: -; abundance: once; j_gene: TRBJ2-1; CDR3nt: TGTGCCATCAGTGAGTCAGGAGGTGTATTGTGGGAAAATGAGCAGTTCTTC; CDR3aa: CAISESGGVLWENEQFF
v_gene: TRBV6-5; d_gene: -; abundance: -; j_gene: TRBJ1-1; CDR3nt: TGTGCCAGCAGTTATTATACTGAAGCTTTCTTT; CDR3aa: CASSYYTEAFF
v_gene: TRBV10-3; d_gene: TRBD2; abundance: -; j_gene: TRBJ2-7; CDR3nt: TGTGCCATCACCCCGGACTTGGGAGGGCCGGGGGAGCAGTACTTC; CDR3aa: CAITPDLGGPGEQYF
v_gene: TRBV19; d_gene: TRBD2; abundance: -; j_gene: TRBJ2-3; CDR3nt: TGTGCCAGTAGTATGAGCGGGGGGATCACAGATACGCAGTATTTT; CDR3aa: CASSMSGGITDTQYF
v_gene: TRBV10-3; d_gene: TRBD1; abundance: -; j_gene: TRBJ2-7; CDR3nt: TGTGCCATCAGTGAGTCGGACAGGGAGGAGGGGAAGCAGTACTTC; CDR3aa: CAISESDREEGKQYF
v_gene: TRBV25-1; d_gene: -; abundance: -; j_gene: TRBJ2-2; CDR3nt: TGTGCCAGCAGTGAGCCAGGGGCGTTAACCGGGGAGCTGTTTTTT; CDR3aa: CASSEPGALTGELFF
v_gene: TRBV3-1/TRBV3-2; d_gene: -; abundance: -; j_gene: TRBJ1-6; CDR3nt: TGTGCCAGCAGCCAGCAGGGTTCACCCCTCCACTTT; CDR3aa: CASSQQGSPLHF
v_gene: TRBV7-6; d_gene: TRBD1; abundance: -; j_gene: TRBJ2-7; CDR3nt: TGTGCCAGCAGCCGAAGATCCGGGACAGGGGTCGAGCAGTACTTC; CDR3aa: CASSRRSGTGVEQYF
v_gene: TRBV6-1; d_gene: -; abundance: -; j_gene: TRBJ2-5; CDR3nt: TGTGCCAGCAGCCAAGGGACAAGCCAAGAGACCCAGTACTTC; CDR3aa: CASSQGTSQETQYF
v_gene: TRBV6-4; d_gene: TRBD2; abundance: -; j_gene: TRBJ2-2; CDR3nt: TGTGCCAGCAGCAGACTAGCTCAGACCGGGGAGCTGTTTTTT; CDR3aa: CASSRLAQTGELFF
v_gene: TRBV6-6; d_gene: TRBD1; abundance: -; j_gene: TRBJ1-4; CDR3nt: TGTGCCAGCAGTTACGGGGACAGGGGTGATGAAAAACTGTTTTTT; CDR3aa: CASSYGDRGDEKLFF
v_gene: TRBV2; d_gene: -; abundance: once; j_gene: TRBJ1-2; CDR3nt: TGTGCCAGCAGCTACTCCGGGAACTATGGCTACACCTTC; CDR3aa: CASSYSGNYGYTF
v_gene: TRBV19; d_gene: TRBD1; abundance: -; j_gene: TRBJ1-1; CDR3nt: TGTGCCAGTAGTACTACCTTGACAGGGGCCACTGAAGCTTTCTTT; CDR3aa: CASSTTLTGATEAFF
v_gene: TRBV4-2; d_gene: TRBD2; abundance: few; j_gene: TRBJ2-7; CDR3nt: TGTGCCAGCAGCCAGATTAGCGGGGACTCCTACGAGCAGTACTTC; CDR3aa: CASSQISGDSYEQYF
v_gene: TRBV6-5; d_gene: -; abundance: -; j_gene: TRBJ1-1; CDR3nt: TGTGCCAGCTTCCCCCCCCAGGCCCACACTGAAGCTTTCTTT; CDR3aa: CASFPPQAHTEAFF
v_gene: TRBV3-1/TRBV3-2; d_gene: TRBD2; abundance: -; j_gene: TRBJ2-4; CDR3nt: TGTGCCAGCAGCCCCCCTAGGACTAGCGGGGGCCTACCCAAAAACATTCAGTACTTC; CDR3aa: CASSPPRTSGGLPKNIQYF